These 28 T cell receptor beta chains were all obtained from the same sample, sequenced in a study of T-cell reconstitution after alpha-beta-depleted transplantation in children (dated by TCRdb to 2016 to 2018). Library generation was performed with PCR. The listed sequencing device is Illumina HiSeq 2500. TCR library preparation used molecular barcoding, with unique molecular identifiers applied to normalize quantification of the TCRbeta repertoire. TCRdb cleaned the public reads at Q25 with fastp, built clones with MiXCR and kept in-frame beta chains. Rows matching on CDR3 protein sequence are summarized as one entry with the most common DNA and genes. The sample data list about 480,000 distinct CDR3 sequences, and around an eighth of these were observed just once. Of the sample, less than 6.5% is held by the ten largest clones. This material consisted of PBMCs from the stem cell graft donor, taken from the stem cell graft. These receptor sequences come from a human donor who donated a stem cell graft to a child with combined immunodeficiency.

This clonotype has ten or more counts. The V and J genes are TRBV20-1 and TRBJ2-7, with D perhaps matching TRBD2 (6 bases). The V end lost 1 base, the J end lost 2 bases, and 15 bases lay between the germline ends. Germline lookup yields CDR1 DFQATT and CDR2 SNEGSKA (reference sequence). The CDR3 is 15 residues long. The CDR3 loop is CSARAPKEGAYEQYF. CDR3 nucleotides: TGCAGTGCTAGAGCCCCCAAGGAGGGAGCCTACGAGCAGTACTTC.

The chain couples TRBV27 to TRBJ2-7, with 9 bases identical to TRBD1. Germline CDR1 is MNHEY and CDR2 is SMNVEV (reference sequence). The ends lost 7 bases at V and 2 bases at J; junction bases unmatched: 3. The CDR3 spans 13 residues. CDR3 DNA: TGTGCCAGCAAGGGGGACAGGGCCTACGAGCAGTACTTC. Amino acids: CASKGDRAYEQYF.

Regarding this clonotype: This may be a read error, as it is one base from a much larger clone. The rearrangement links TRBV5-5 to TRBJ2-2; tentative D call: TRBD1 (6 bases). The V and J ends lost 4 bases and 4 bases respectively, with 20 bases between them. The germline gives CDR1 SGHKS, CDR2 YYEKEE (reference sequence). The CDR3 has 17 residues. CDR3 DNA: TGTGCCAGCAGCCCCCCTTGCGCACAGGGTACCACCGGGGAGCTGTTTTTT. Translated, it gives CASSPPCAQGTTGELFF.

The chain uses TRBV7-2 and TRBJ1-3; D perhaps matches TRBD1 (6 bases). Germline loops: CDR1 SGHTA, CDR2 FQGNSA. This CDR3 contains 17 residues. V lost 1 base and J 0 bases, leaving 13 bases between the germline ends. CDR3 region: CASSLVGTPLSGNTIYF. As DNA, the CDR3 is TGTGCCAGCAGCTTAGTTGGGACACCGCTCTCTGGAAACACCATATATTTT.

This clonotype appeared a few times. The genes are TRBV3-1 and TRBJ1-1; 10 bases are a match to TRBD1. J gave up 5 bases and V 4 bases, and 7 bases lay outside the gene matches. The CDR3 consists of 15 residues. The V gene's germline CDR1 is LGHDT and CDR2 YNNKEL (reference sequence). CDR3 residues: CASSRRTGGRTEAFF. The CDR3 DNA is TGTGCCAGCAGCCGCCGGACAGGGGGAAGGACTGAAGCTTTCTTT.

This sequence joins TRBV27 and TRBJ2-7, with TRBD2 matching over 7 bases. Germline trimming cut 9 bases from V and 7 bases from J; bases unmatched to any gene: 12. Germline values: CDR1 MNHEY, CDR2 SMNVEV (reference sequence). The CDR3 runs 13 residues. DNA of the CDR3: TGTGCCAGTAGCCTTCGGGGGAGGGATGAGCAGTACTTC. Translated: CASSLRGRDEQYF.

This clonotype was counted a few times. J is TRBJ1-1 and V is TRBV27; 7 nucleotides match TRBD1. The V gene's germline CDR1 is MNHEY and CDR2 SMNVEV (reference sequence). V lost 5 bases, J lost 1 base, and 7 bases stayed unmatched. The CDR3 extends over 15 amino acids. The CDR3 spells CASSLTGDGNTEAFF. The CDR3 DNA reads TGTGCCAGCAGTCTTACAGGGGACGGGAACACTGAAGCTTTCTTT.

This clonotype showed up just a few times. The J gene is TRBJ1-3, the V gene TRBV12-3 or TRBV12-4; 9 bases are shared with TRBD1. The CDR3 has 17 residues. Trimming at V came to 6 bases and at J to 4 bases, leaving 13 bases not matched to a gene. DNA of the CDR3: TGTGCCAGCAGCTTACAGGGGGCCAGGGCCGTAGGAAACACCATATATTTT. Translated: CASSLQGARAVGNTIYF.

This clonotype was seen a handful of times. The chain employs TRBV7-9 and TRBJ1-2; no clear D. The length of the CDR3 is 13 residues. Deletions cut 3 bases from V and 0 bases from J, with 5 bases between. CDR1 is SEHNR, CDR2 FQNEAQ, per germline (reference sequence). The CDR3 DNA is TGTGCCAGCAGCTTCTCCGCTAACTATGGCTACACCTTC. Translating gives CASSFSANYGYTF.

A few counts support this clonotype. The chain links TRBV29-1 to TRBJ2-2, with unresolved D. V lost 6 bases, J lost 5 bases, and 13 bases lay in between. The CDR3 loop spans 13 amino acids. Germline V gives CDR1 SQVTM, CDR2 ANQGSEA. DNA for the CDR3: TGCAGCGTGTCCACCTTTGGGACCGGGGAGCTGTTTTTT. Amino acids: CSVSTFGTGELFF.

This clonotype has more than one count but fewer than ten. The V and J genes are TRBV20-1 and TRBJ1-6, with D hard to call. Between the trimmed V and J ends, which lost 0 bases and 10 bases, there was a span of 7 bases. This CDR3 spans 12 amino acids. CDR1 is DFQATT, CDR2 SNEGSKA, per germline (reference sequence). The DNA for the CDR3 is TGCAGTGCTAGAGACCAGCTGTCACCCCTCCACTTT. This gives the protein CSARDQLSPLHF.

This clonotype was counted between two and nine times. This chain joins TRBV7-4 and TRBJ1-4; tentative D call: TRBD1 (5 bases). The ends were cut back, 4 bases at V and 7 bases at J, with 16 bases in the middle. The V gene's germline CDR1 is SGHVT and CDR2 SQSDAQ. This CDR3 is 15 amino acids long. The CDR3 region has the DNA TGTGCCAGCAGCTCGAATCCTATTAGGGGTGAAAAACTGTTTTTT. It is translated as CASSSNPIRGEKLFF.

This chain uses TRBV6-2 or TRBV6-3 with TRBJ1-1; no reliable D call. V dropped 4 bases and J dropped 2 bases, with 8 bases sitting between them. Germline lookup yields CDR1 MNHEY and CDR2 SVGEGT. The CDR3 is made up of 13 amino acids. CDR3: CASSSRHNTEAFF. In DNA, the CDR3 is TGTGCCAGCAGTTCTCGACACAACACTGAAGCTTTCTTT.

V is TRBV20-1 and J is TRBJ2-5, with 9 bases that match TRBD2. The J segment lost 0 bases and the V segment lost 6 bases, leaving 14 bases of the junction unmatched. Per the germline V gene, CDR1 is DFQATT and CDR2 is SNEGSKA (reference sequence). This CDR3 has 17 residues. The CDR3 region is CSARTGLAHTYQETQYF. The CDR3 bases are TGCAGTGCCAGAACGGGACTAGCACATACGTACCAAGAGACCCAGTACTTC.

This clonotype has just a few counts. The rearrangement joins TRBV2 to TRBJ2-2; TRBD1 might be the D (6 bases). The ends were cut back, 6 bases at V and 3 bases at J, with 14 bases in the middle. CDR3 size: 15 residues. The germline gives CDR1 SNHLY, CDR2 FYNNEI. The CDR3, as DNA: TGTGCCAGCAGCGCAGGACAGTCCTACACCGGGGAGCTGTTTTTT. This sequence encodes CASSAGQSYTGELFF. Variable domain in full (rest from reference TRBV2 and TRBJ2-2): EPEVTQTPSHQVTQMGQEVILRCVPISNHLYFYWYRQILGQKVEFLVSFYNNEISEKSEIFDDQFSVERPDGSNFTLKIRSTKLEDSAMYFCASSAGQSYTGELFFGEGSRLTVL.

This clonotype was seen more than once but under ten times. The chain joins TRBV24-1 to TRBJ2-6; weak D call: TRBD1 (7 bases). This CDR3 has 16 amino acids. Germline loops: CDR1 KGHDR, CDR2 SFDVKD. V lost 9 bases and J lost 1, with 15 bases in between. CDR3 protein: CATAEGAISGANVLTF. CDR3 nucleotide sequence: TGTGCCACCGCGGAGGGGGCGATTTCTGGGGCCAACGTCCTGACTTTC.

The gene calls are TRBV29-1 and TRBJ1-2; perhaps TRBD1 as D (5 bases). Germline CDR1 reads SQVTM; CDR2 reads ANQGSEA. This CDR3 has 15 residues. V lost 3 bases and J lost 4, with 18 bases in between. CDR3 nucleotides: TGCAGCGTTGATCGGCAGGGTGGTCCCCTCTATGGCTACACCTTC. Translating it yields CSVDRQGGPLYGYTF.

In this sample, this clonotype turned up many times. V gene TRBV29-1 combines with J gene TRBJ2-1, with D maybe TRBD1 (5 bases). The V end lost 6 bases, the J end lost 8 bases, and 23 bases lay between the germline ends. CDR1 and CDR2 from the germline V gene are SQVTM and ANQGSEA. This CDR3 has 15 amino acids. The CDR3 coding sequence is TGCAGCGTGGACCTAGGGGCCCAGACACGGTATGAGCAGTTCTTC. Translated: CSVDLGAQTRYEQFF.

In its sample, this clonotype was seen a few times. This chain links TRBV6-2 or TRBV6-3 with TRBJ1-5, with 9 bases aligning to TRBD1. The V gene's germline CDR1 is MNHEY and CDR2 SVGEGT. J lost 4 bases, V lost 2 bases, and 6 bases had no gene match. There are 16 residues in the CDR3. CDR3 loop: CASSYPPGQGNQPQHF. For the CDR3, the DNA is TGTGCCAGCAGTTACCCTCCGGGACAGGGAAATCAGCCCCAGCATTTT.

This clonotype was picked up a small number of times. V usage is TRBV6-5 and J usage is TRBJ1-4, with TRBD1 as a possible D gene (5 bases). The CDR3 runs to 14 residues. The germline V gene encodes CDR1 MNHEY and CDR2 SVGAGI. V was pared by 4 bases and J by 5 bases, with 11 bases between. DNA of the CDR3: TGTGCCAGCAGTTTTTTCGAGGGGAATGAAAAACTGTTTTTT. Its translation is CASSFFEGNEKLFF.

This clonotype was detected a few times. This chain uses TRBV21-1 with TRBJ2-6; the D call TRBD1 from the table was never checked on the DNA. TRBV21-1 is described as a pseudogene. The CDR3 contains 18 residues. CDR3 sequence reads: CASSTKRLTGAGANVLTF. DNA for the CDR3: TGTGCCAGCAGCACAAAACGGCTTACAGGGGCTGGGGCCAACGTCCTGACTTTC.

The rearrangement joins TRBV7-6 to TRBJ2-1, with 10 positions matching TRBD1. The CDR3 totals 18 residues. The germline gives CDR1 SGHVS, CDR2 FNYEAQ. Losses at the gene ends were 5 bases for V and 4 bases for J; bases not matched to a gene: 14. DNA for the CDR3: TGTGCCAGCAGCAACCCGGTTTACCGGGACAGGGGATACAATGAGCAGTTCTTC. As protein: CASSNPVYRDRGYNEQFF. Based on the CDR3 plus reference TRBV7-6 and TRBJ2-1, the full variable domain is GAGVSQSPRYKVTKRGQDVALRCDPISGHVSLYWYRQALGQGPEFLTYFNYEAQQDKSGLPNDRFSAERPEGSISTLTIQRTEQRDSAMYRCASSNPVYRDRGYNEQFFGPGTRLTVL.

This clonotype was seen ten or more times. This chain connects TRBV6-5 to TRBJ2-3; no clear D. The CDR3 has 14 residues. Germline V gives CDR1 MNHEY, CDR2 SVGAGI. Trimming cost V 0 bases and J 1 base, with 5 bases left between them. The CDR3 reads CASSYSRGTDTQYF. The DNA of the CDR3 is TGTGCCAGCAGTTACTCCCGTGGCACAGATACGCAGTATTTT.

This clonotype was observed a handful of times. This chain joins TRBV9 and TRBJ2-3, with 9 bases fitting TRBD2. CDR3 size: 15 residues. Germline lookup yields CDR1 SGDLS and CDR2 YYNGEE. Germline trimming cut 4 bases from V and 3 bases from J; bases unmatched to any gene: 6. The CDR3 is CASSISGGSTDTQYF. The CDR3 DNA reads TGTGCCAGCAGCATTAGCGGGGGATCGACAGATACGCAGTATTTT.

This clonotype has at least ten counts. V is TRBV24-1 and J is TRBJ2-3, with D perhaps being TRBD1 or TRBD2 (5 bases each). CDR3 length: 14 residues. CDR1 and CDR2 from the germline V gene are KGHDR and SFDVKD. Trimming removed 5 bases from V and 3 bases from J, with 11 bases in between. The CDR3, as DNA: TGTGCCACCAGTGGGGGGACCGGGACAGATACGCAGTATTTT. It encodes CATSGGTGTDTQYF.

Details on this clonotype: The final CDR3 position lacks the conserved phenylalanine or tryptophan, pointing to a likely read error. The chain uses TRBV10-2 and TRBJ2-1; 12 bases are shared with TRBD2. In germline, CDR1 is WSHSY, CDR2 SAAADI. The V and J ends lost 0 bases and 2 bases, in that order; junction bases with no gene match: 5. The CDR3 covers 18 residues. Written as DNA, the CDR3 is TGCGCCAGCAGTGAGTCTTCTGGACTAGCGGGACCCTACAATGAGCAGTTCTCC. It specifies CASSESSGLAGPYNEQFS.

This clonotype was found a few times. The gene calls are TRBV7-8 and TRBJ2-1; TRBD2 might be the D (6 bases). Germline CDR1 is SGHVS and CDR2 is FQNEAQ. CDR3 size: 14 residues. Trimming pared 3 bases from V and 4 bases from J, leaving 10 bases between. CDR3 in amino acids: CASSFGGGYNEQFF. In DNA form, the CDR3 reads TGTGCCAGCAGCTTCGGGGGAGGATACAATGAGCAGTTCTTC. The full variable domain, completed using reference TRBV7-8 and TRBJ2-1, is GAGVSQSPRYKVAKRGQDVALRCDPISGHVSLFWYQQALGQGPEFLTYFQNEAQLDKSGLPSDRFFAERPEGSVSTLKIQRTQQEDSAVYLCASSFGGGYNEQFFGPGTRLTVL.

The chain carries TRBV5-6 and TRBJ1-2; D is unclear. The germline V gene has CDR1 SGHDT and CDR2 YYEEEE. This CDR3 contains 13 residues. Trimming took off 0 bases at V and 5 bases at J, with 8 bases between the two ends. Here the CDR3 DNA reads TGTGCCAGCAGCTTGGCCCCGGGGTATGGCTACACCTTC. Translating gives CASSLAPGYGYTF.